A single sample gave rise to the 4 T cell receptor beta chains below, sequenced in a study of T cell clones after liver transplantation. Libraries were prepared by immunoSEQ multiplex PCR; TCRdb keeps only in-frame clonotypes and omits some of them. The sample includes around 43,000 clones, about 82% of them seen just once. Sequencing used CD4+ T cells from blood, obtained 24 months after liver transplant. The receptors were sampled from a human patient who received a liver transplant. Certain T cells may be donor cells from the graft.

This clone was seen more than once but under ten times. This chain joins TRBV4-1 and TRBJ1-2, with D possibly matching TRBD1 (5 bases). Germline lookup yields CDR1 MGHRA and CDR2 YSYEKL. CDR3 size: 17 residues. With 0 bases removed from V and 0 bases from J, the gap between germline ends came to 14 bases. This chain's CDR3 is CASSQDVPGTSNYGYTF. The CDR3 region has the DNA TGCGCCAGCAGCCAAGATGTACCAGGGACTTCTAACTATGGCTACACCTTC.

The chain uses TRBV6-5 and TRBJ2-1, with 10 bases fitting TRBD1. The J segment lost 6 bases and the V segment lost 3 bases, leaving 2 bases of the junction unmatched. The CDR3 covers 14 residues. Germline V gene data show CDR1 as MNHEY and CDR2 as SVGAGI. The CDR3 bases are TGTGCCAGCAGTTATGGGACAGGGGCCAATGAGCAGTTCTTC. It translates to CASSYGTGANEQFF.

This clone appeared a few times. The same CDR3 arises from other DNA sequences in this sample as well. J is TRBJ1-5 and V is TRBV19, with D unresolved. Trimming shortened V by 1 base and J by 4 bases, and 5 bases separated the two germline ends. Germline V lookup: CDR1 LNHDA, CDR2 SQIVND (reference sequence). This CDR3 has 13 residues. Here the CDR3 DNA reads TGTGCCAGTAGTATAGGTCGAAATCAGCCCCAGCATTTT. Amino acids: CASSIGRNQPQHF.

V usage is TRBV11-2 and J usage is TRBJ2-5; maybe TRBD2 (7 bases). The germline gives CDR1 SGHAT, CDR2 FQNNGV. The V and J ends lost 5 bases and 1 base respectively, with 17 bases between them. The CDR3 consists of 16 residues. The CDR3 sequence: CASSPGGQAIQETQYF. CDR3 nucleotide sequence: TGTGCCAGCAGCCCCGGGGGGCAGGCCATCCAAGAGACCCAGTACTTC.